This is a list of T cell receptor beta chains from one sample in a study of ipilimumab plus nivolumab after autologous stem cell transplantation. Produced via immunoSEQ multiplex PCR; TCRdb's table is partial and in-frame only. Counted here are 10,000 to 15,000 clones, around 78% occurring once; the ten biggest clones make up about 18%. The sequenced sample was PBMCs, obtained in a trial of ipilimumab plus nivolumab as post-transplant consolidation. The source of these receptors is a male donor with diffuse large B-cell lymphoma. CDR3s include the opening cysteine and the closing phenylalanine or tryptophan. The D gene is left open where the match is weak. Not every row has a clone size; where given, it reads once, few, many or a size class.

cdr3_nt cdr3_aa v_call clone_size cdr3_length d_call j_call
TGTGCCAGCAGAGGTGACAGGGGCACTGAAGCTTTCTTT CASRGDRGTEAFF TRBV2 NA 13 TRBD1 TRBJ1-1
TGCGCCAGCAGCTTGGAGGAAGGGGGCTCCTACAATGAGCAGTTCTTC CASSLEEGGSYNEQFF TRBV5-1 NA 16 NA TRBJ2-1
TGCGCCAGCAGCACCCGGGGCCGGGCTGATACGCAGTATTTT CASSTRGRADTQYF TRBV4-3 NA 14 NA TRBJ2-3
TGTGCCAGCAGCTCCTTAGCGGGAGGGCCGCTCGGGTCCAATGAGCAGTTCTTC CASSSLAGGPLGSNEQFF TRBV14 few 18 TRBD2 TRBJ2-1
TGTGCCAGCAGTAGCGGGGTGAGGAACACTGAAGCTTTCTTT CASSSGVRNTEAFF TRBV2 few 14 NA TRBJ1-1
TGCAGCGTTGAACAGGGAGGTAACTATGGCTACACCTTC CSVEQGGNYGYTF TRBV29-1 NA 13 NA TRBJ1-2
TGTGCCAGCTCACTTAGCGGGGGGACCCAAGAGACCCAGTACTTC CASSLSGGTQETQYF TRBV18 NA 15 TRBD2 TRBJ2-5
TGTGCCAGCAGGCAACTTACAGGGGGCTCCACTGAAGCTTTCTTT CASRQLTGGSTEAFF TRBV6-1 NA 15 TRBD1 TRBJ1-1
TGTGCCAGCAGCGGGGCCCCTATGAGGACTGAAGCTTTCTTT CASSGAPMRTEAFF TRBV2 NA 14 NA TRBJ1-1
TGTGCCAGCAGCTCAGGCGGGGCGGGGGAGACCCAGTACTTC CASSSGGAGETQYF TRBV9 NA 14 NA TRBJ2-5